This is a list of T cell receptor beta chains from one sample in a study of blood T cell repertoires in COVID-19. TCRdb's copy holds only in-frame clones and misses some; the assay was immunoSEQ multiplex PCR. This table has about 87,000 clones, around 87% appearing once. The sequencing input was peripheral blood. These receptors all stem from a human donor with acute or convalescent COVID-19. The donor label of this sample is uncertain. The CDR3 runs from the conserved cysteine through the conserved F or W. Each record gives: J gene, D gene, clone size, V gene, CDR3 protein, CDR3 DNA. D genes are given only for firm matches. Not every row has a clone size; where given, it reads once, few, many or a size class.

J gene: TRBJ2-7; D gene: NA; clone size: NA; V gene: TRBV28; CDR3 protein: CASRPRAGYEQYF; CDR3 DNA: TGTGCCAGCAGGCCGCGGGCGGGGTACGAGCAGTACTTC
J gene: TRBJ2-7; D gene: NA; clone size: NA; V gene: TRBV5-6; CDR3 protein: CASSLWPEQYF; CDR3 DNA: TGTGCCAGCAGCTTGTGGCCCGAGCAGTACTTC
J gene: TRBJ1-5; D gene: NA; clone size: NA; V gene: TRBV6-5; CDR3 protein: CASSSSYSNQPQHF; CDR3 DNA: TGTGCCAGCAGTTCAAGCTATAGCAATCAGCCCCAGCATTTT
J gene: TRBJ1-1; D gene: NA; clone size: once; V gene: TRBV7-6; CDR3 protein: CASSLTQAPNTEAFF; CDR3 DNA: TGTGCCAGCAGCTTAACCCAGGCCCCGAACACTGAAGCTTTCTTT
J gene: TRBJ2-5; D gene: TRBD2; clone size: once; V gene: TRBV5-6; CDR3 protein: CASSLFSRGGAQETQYF; CDR3 DNA: TGTGCCAGCAGCTTGTTCTCTCGGGGGGGGGCTCAAGAGACCCAGTACTTC
J gene: TRBJ2-7; D gene: NA; clone size: NA; V gene: TRBV7-8; CDR3 protein: CASSLALTRVLYF; CDR3 DNA: TGTGCCAGCAGCTTAGCCTTAACACGGGTATTGTACTTC
J gene: TRBJ1-3; D gene: NA; clone size: NA; V gene: TRBV7-9; CDR3 protein: CASSLEDALPGLGNTIYF; CDR3 DNA: TGTGCCAGCAGCTTAGAGGATGCACTCCCGGGTTTGGGAAACACCATATATTTT
J gene: TRBJ1-4; D gene: NA; clone size: NA; V gene: TRBV11-2; CDR3 protein: CASSLGTNTATNEKLFF; CDR3 DNA: TGTGCCAGCAGCTTAGGAACAAACACCGCAACTAATGAAAAACTGTTTTTT
J gene: TRBJ2-1; D gene: TRBD1; clone size: few; V gene: TRBV2; CDR3 protein: CASSETGFSYNEQFF; CDR3 DNA: TGTGCCAGCAGCGAGACAGGGTTCTCCTACAATGAGCAGTTCTTC
J gene: TRBJ2-5; D gene: TRBD2; clone size: NA; V gene: TRBV7-2; CDR3 protein: CASSLAASGLETQYF; CDR3 DNA: TGTGCCAGCAGCTTAGCTGCTAGCGGGTTGGAGACCCAGTACTTC
J gene: TRBJ2-1; D gene: TRBD2; clone size: once; V gene: TRBV27; CDR3 protein: CASSEGLAVYNEQFF; CDR3 DNA: TGTGCCAGCAGTGAGGGACTAGCGGTTTACAATGAGCAGTTCTTC
J gene: TRBJ1-5; D gene: NA; clone size: NA; V gene: TRBV15; CDR3 protein: CATSLLAGGGNQPQHF; CDR3 DNA: TGTGCCACCAGCCTTTTGGCAGGAGGCGGCAATCAGCCCCAGCATTTT
J gene: TRBJ1-6; D gene: NA; clone size: NA; V gene: TRBV6-5; CDR3 protein: CASSSFIGYNSPLHF; CDR3 DNA: TGTGCCAGCAGTTCGTTCATCGGTTATAATTCACCCCTCCACTTT
J gene: TRBJ2-2; D gene: NA; clone size: NA; V gene: TRBV30; CDR3 protein: CAWSRVNTGELFF; CDR3 DNA: TGTGCCTGGAGCAGGGTCAACACCGGGGAGCTGTTTTTT
J gene: TRBJ1-1; D gene: TRBD1; clone size: NA; V gene: TRBV2; CDR3 protein: CASRERTGMNTEAFF; CDR3 DNA: TGTGCCAGCAGAGAGCGGACAGGGATGAACACTGAAGCTTTCTTT
J gene: TRBJ1-1; D gene: TRBD1; clone size: few; V gene: TRBV29-1; CDR3 protein: CSVWGDRGRRDTEAFF; CDR3 DNA: TGCAGCGTTTGGGGGGACAGGGGGCGCCGGGACACTGAAGCTTTCTTT
J gene: TRBJ2-7; D gene: TRBD2; clone size: NA; V gene: TRBV28; CDR3 protein: CASSLRGYEQYF; CDR3 DNA: TGTGCCAGCAGTTTGCGGGGGTACGAGCAGTACTTC
J gene: TRBJ2-2; D gene: NA; clone size: NA; V gene: TRBV29-1; CDR3 protein: CSVGTQRELFF; CDR3 DNA: TGCAGCGTGGGGACTCAAAGGGAGCTGTTTTTT
J gene: TRBJ2-2; D gene: NA; clone size: NA; V gene: TRBV12-5; CDR3 protein: CASGLASSNTGELFF; CDR3 DNA: TGTGCTAGTGGTTTGGCCAGTTCGAACACCGGGGAGCTGTTTTTT
J gene: TRBJ1-1; D gene: NA; clone size: NA; V gene: TRBV27; CDR3 protein: CASSLRGNTEAFF; CDR3 DNA: TGTGCCAGCAGTTTAAGGGGGAACACTGAAGCTTTCTTT
J gene: TRBJ1-3; D gene: NA; clone size: once; V gene: TRBV6-1; CDR3 protein: CASSEFSLGSVSGNTIYF; CDR3 DNA: TGTGCCAGCAGTGAATTTTCCTTGGGCAGTGTCTCTGGAAACACCATATATTTT
J gene: TRBJ2-1; D gene: TRBD1; clone size: NA; V gene: TRBV27; CDR3 protein: CASSPYDRDNEQFF; CDR3 DNA: TGTGCCAGCAGTCCCTACGACAGGGACAATGAGCAGTTCTTC
J gene: TRBJ2-7; D gene: NA; clone size: NA; V gene: TRBV30; CDR3 protein: CAWSPGGTVSYEQYF; CDR3 DNA: TGTGCCTGGAGCCCCGGCGGGACAGTCTCCTACGAGCAGTACTTC
J gene: TRBJ1-1; D gene: TRBD1; clone size: NA; V gene: TRBV5-5; CDR3 protein: CASSFSDRDFNTEAFF; CDR3 DNA: TGTGCCAGCAGCTTTTCGGACAGGGATTTCAACACTGAAGCTTTCTTT
J gene: TRBJ2-5; D gene: TRBD2; clone size: NA; V gene: TRBV19; CDR3 protein: CASSILTGGRETQYF; CDR3 DNA: TGTGCCAGTAGTATACTGACGGGAGGACGAGAGACCCAGTACTTC
J gene: TRBJ2-2; D gene: NA; clone size: NA; V gene: TRBV10-3; CDR3 protein: CAISRPTNTGELFF; CDR3 DNA: TGTGCCATCAGCAGGCCCACGAACACCGGGGAGCTGTTTTTT
J gene: TRBJ2-3; D gene: NA; clone size: NA; V gene: TRBV4-2; CDR3 protein: CASSQVGGLSTDTQYF; CDR3 DNA: TGTGCCAGCAGCCAAGTAGGGGGTCTGAGCACAGATACGCAGTATTTT
J gene: TRBJ2-5; D gene: TRBD2; clone size: NA; V gene: TRBV3-1/TRBV3-2; CDR3 protein: CASSQDRERGGRETQYF; CDR3 DNA: TGTGCCAGCAGCCAAGACCGGGAGCGGGGGGGCCGGGAGACCCAGTACTTC
J gene: TRBJ1-1; D gene: TRBD1; clone size: NA; V gene: TRBV11-2; CDR3 protein: CASSTGVNTEAFF; CDR3 DNA: TGTGCCAGCAGCACAGGGGTGAACACTGAAGCTTTCTTT
J gene: TRBJ1-1; D gene: NA; clone size: NA; V gene: TRBV5-1; CDR3 protein: CASSLMVAGNLEAFF; CDR3 DNA: TGCGCCAGCAGCTTGATGGTGGCAGGAAACCTCGAAGCTTTCTTT
J gene: TRBJ1-2; D gene: TRBD1; clone size: NA; V gene: TRBV2; CDR3 protein: CASIRTGANYGYTF; CDR3 DNA: TGTGCCAGCATTCGGACAGGGGCCAACTATGGCTACACCTTC
J gene: TRBJ2-3; D gene: TRBD1; clone size: once; V gene: TRBV11-1; CDR3 protein: CASSQGADTQYF; CDR3 DNA: TGTGCCAGCAGTCAGGGGGCAGATACGCAGTATTTT
J gene: TRBJ1-2; D gene: NA; clone size: NA; V gene: TRBV2; CDR3 protein: CASSESGPNYGYTF; CDR3 DNA: TGTGCCAGCAGTGAATCAGGTCCCAACTATGGCTACACCTTC
J gene: TRBJ2-2; D gene: NA; clone size: NA; V gene: TRBV16; CDR3 protein: CASSRTFNTGELFF; CDR3 DNA: TGTGCCAGCAGCCGGACATTTAACACCGGGGAGCTGTTTTTT
J gene: TRBJ2-7; D gene: NA; clone size: NA; V gene: TRBV27; CDR3 protein: CASSFLAGAVYEQYF; CDR3 DNA: TGTGCCAGCAGTTTCTTGGCGGGGGCGGTTTACGAGCAGTACTTC
J gene: TRBJ1-5; D gene: NA; clone size: NA; V gene: TRBV24-1; CDR3 protein: CATSGGGDGGNQPQHF; CDR3 DNA: TGTGCCACCAGTGGCGGGGGCGATGGTGGCAATCAGCCCCAGCATTTT
J gene: TRBJ2-5; D gene: TRBD2; clone size: NA; V gene: TRBV30; CDR3 protein: CAWSVRTSRGIGLTQYF; CDR3 DNA: TGTGCCTGGAGTGTACGGACTAGCAGGGGAATTGGCCTTACCCAGTACTTC
J gene: TRBJ2-5; D gene: NA; clone size: NA; V gene: TRBV6-5; CDR3 protein: CASSYGWGLQETQYF; CDR3 DNA: TGTGCCAGCAGTTACGGGTGGGGCCTTCAAGAGACCCAGTACTTC
J gene: TRBJ2-7; D gene: NA; clone size: NA; V gene: TRBV6-2/TRBV6-3; CDR3 protein: CASSSPGTPPYEQYF; CDR3 DNA: TGTGCCAGCAGTTCCCCGGGGACACCACCCTACGAGCAGTACTTC
J gene: TRBJ1-5; D gene: NA; clone size: once; V gene: TRBV21-1; CDR3 protein: CASSKGTGDQPQHF; CDR3 DNA: TGTGCCAGCAGCAAAGGGACAGGGGATCAGCCCCAGCATTTT
J gene: TRBJ2-7; D gene: NA; clone size: NA; V gene: TRBV12-3/TRBV12-4; CDR3 protein: CASSLRGHEQYF; CDR3 DNA: TGTGCCAGCAGCTTAAGGGGTCACGAGCAGTACTTC
J gene: TRBJ1-1; D gene: NA; clone size: once; V gene: TRBV5-1; CDR3 protein: CASSGKLDFSNTEAFF; CDR3 DNA: TGCGCCAGCAGCGGAAAACTGGACTTCTCTAACACTGAAGCTTTCTTT
J gene: TRBJ2-7; D gene: TRBD2; clone size: NA; V gene: TRBV6-6; CDR3 protein: CASTGGFYEQYF; CDR3 DNA: TGTGCCAGCACGGGGGGTTTTTACGAGCAGTACTTC
J gene: TRBJ2-3; D gene: NA; clone size: NA; V gene: TRBV7-8; CDR3 protein: CASSLFDSSTDTQYF; CDR3 DNA: TGTGCCAGCAGCTTATTTGACAGTAGCACAGATACGCAGTATTTT
J gene: TRBJ1-5; D gene: TRBD1; clone size: NA; V gene: TRBV19; CDR3 protein: CASLRTGGNQPQHF; CDR3 DNA: TGTGCCAGCCTCCGGACAGGCGGCAATCAGCCCCAGCATTTT
J gene: TRBJ2-7; D gene: TRBD2; clone size: NA; V gene: TRBV6-2/TRBV6-3; CDR3 protein: CASSWPGGIYEQYF; CDR3 DNA: TGTGCCAGCAGTTGGCCGGGGGGGATCTACGAGCAGTACTTC
J gene: TRBJ1-5; D gene: NA; clone size: many; V gene: TRBV12-3/TRBV12-4; CDR3 protein: CASTRDPGRTQHF; CDR3 DNA: TGTGCCAGCACGCGGGACCCAGGGAGGACCCAGCATTTT
J gene: TRBJ2-3; D gene: TRBD2; clone size: NA; V gene: TRBV24-1; CDR3 protein: CATSDLRAGERADTQYF; CDR3 DNA: TGTGCCACCAGTGATTTGCGAGCGGGGGAACGGGCAGATACGCAGTATTTT
J gene: TRBJ2-7; D gene: NA; clone size: NA; V gene: TRBV7-9; CDR3 protein: CASSLAGGNEQYF; CDR3 DNA: TGTGCCAGCAGCTTAGCGGGGGGAAACGAGCAGTACTTC
J gene: TRBJ2-7; D gene: NA; clone size: NA; V gene: TRBV7-2; CDR3 protein: CASSPYRVLSDEQYF; CDR3 DNA: TGTGCCAGCAGCCCCTACAGGGTACTGAGCGACGAGCAGTACTTC
J gene: TRBJ2-1; D gene: TRBD1; clone size: NA; V gene: TRBV6-4; CDR3 protein: CASSVQQGAYNEQFF; CDR3 DNA: TGTGCCAGCAGTGTCCAACAGGGGGCCTACAATGAGCAGTTCTTC
J gene: TRBJ2-7; D gene: NA; clone size: NA; V gene: TRBV18; CDR3 protein: CASSQDSPPSYEQYF; CDR3 DNA: TGTGCCAGCTCTCAGGACAGCCCCCCCTCCTACGAGCAGTACTTC
J gene: TRBJ2-1; D gene: TRBD2; clone size: NA; V gene: TRBV9; CDR3 protein: CASSVHSSSGLGTDEQFF; CDR3 DNA: TGTGCCAGCAGCGTACACTCCTCTAGCGGCCTGGGCACCGATGAGCAGTTCTTC
J gene: TRBJ1-4; D gene: NA; clone size: NA; V gene: TRBV18; CDR3 protein: CASSQDRGSEKLFF; CDR3 DNA: TGTGCCAGCTCACAGGACAGAGGGAGTGAAAAACTGTTTTTT
J gene: TRBJ1-6; D gene: NA; clone size: NA; V gene: TRBV7-9; CDR3 protein: CASSSRQNSPLHF; CDR3 DNA: TGTGCCAGCAGTTCTCGACAGAATTCACCCCTCCACTTT